This T cell receptor (beta chain) was profiled in a study of T cell responses to AZD1222 COVID-19 vaccine. The method was immunoSEQ multiplex PCR; TCRdb's version includes in-frame clones alone and lacks a portion of them. The sample shows 150,000 to 200,000 clones, about 90% of them seen only once. To note about this clone: The antigen remains unidentified.

Regarding the study as a whole: Two AZD1222 administrations were followed by greater Spike-specific TCR breadth and depth.

The V gene's germline CDR1 is MDHEN and CDR2 SYDVKM. The length of the CDR3 is 14 residues. V was clipped by 2 bases and J by 4 bases, with 11 bases between them. The source of this sequence is an adult in good health. The source was peripheral blood, collected on day 0 of MenACWY control vaccination. The chain carries TRBV28 and TRBJ1-2, with a weak D call TRBD1 (6 bases). The CDR3 nucleotides are TGTGCCAGCAGTTTACAGGGGAGGGGCTATGGCTACACCTTC. This sequence encodes CASSLQGRGYGYTF.